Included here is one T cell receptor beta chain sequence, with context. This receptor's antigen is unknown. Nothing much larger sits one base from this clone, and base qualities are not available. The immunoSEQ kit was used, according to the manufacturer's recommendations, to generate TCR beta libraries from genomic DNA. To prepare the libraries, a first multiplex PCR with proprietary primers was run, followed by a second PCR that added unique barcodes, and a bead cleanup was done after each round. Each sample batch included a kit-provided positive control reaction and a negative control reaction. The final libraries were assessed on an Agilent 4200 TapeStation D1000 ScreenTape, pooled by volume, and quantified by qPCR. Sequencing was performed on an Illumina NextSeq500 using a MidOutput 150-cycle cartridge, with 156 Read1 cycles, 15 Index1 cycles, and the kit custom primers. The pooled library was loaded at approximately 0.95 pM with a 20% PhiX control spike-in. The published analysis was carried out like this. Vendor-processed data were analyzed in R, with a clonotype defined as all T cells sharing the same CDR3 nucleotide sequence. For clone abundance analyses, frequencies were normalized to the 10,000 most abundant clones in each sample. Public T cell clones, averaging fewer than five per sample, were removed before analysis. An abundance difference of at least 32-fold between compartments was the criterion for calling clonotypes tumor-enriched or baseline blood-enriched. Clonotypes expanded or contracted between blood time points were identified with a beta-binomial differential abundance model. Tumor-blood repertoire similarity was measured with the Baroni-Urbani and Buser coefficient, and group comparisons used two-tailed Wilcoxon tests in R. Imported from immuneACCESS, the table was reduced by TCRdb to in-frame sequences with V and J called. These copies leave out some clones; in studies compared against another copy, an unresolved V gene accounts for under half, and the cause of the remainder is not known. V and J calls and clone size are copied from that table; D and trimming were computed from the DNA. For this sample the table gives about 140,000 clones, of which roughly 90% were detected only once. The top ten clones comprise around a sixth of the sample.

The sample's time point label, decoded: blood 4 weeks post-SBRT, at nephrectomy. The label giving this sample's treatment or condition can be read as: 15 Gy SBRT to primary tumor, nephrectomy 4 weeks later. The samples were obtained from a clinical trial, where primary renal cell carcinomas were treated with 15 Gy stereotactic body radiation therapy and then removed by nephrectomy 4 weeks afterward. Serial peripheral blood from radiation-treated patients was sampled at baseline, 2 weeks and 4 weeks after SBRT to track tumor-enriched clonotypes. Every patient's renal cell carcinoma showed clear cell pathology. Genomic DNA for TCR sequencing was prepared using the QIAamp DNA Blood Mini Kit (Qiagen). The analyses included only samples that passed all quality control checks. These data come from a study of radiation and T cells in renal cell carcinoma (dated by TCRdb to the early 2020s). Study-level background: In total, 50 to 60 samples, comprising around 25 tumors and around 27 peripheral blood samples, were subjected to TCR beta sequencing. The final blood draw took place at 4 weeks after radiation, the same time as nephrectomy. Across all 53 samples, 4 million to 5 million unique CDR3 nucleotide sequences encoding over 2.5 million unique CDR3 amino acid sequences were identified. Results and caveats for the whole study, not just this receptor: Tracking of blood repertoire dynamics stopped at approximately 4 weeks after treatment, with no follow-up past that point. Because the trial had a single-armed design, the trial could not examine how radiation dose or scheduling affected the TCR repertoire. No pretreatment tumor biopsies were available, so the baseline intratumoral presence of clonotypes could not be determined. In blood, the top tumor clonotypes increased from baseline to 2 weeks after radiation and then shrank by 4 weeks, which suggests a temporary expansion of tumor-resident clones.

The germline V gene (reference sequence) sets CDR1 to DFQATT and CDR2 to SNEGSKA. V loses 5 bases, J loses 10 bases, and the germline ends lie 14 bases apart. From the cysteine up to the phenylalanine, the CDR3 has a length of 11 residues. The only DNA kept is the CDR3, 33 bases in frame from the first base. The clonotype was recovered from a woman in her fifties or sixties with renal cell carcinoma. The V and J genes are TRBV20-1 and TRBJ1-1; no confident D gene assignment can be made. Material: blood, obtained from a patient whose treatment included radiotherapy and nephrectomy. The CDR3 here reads CSAPEMVGAFF. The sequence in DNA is TGCAGTGCTCCTGAAATGGTGGGAGCTTTCTTT.